The clone carrying this TCR beta chain is labeled as medium-sized (0.01 to 0.1%). Its antigen is as yet unknown. Germline CDR1 MDHEN, CDR2 SYDVKM. Trimming left V 7 bases short and J 6 bases short, with 10 bases between. The length of the CDR3 is 12 residues. Under the authors' procedure: What underpinned the distant-metastasis classifier for papillary thyroid cancer was the set of CDR3 differences across clinicopathological groups. TCRdb re-analyzed the PCR reads through MiXCR. These V and J calls are TCRdb output, not the study's own analysis. Of around 5,000 clones listed, approximately 30% were seen once; the top ten hold 24%. The data stem from a study of metastatic and nonmetastatic thyroid tumors. On the study more broadly: Thyroid patients, malignant and benign, had repertoires compared across blood and tumor or nodule tissue.

No treatment of any kind had been given to any patient before thyroid surgery. Study-level results: According to reports, the diversity of TCR beta was significantly higher in malignant thyroid tumors than in benign nodules, and this held in both blood and tumor samples.

This receptor was identified in a female donor with papillary thyroid cancer or a benign thyroid nodule (not recorded which). Some clones in this sample may be carry-over from other donors' samples. The source material was adjacent normal tissue. J is TRBJ2-1 and V is TRBV28; D gene unclear. The CDR3: CASTGLTNEQFF. In nucleotides, the CDR3 is TGTGCCAGCACCGGGCTAACCAATGAGCAGTTCTTC.